The T cell receptor (beta chain) described here comes from a study of T cell repertoires in cytomegalovirus infection. The overall study: Carrying CMV and the relevant HLA type showed in public TCR beta signatures. Regarding the study as a whole: The cumulative frequency of public TCR beta families distinguished individuals who carried CMV together with the relevant HLA. It was HLA-C-restricted CMV-specific TCR beta clonotypes that dominated the response ex vivo.

The V end lost 4 bases, the J end lost 4 bases, and 17 bases lay between the germline ends. CDR1 SGHNT and CDR2 YYREEE come from the germline V gene (reference sequence). There are 16 residues in the CDR3. In its sample, this clonotype was seen a few times. The antigen is undetermined. TCRdb used MiXCR to reprocess the reads, holding one entry per CDR3 protein. Here the sample spans 450,000 to 600,000 distinct CDR3 sequences, around 10% being singletons. The TCR originated in a human donor in good health (CMV status not recorded). Some clones in this sample may be carry-over from other donors' samples. Specimen: PBMCs. The V gene is TRBV5-4, the J gene TRBJ2-2, with TRBD2 as a possible D gene (7 bases). The CDR3 region is CASSHGGGGRTGELFF. The CDR3, as DNA: TGTGCCAGCAGCCACGGAGGGGGGGGCCGCACCGGGGAGCTGTTTTTT. Variable domain in full (rest from reference TRBV5-4 and TRBJ2-2): ETGVTQSPTHLIKTRGQQVTLRCSSQSGHNTVSWYQQALGQGPQFIFQYYREEENGRGNFPPRFSGLQFPNYSSELNVNALELDDSALYLCASSHGGGGRTGELFFGEGSRLTVL.